This is a list of T cell receptor beta chains from one sample in a study of PD-1 blockade in classical Hodgkin lymphoma. Assay: immunoSEQ multiplex PCR; the TCRdb copy retains only in-frame clones and omits some. The sample yields 2,500 to 3,000 clones, roughly 80% seen once. The sequenced sample was CD8+ T cells from blood, obtained at baseline. Receptors were obtained from a human donor with classical Hodgkin lymphoma. Both conserved end residues are part of each CDR3. The D gene is left open where the match is weak. Only some rows state a clone size, as once, few, many or a class for expanded clones.

V gene	clone size	J gene	D gene	CDR3 protein	CDR3 DNA
TRBV7-9	few	TRBJ2-7	-	CASSPTGFSYEQYF	TGTGCCAGCAGCCCCACAGGATTCTCCTACGAGCAGTACTTC
TRBV15	few	TRBJ2-2	-	CATSKGRANTGELFF	TGTGCCACCAGTAAGGGCAGAGCGAACACCGGGGAGCTGTTTTTT
TRBV19	-	TRBJ2-1	-	CATSIGGGLEQFF	TGTGCCACCTCAATAGGGGGAGGGCTCGAGCAGTTCTTC
TRBV4-2	-	TRBJ2-7	-	CASSQGGPLGEQYF	TGTGCCAGCAGCCAAGGAGGACCGCTCGGCGAGCAGTACTTC
TRBV5-1	-	TRBJ1-2	-	CATKYRVCHYGYTF	TGCGCCACCAAATACAGGGTATGTCACTATGGCTACACCTTC
TRBV4-1	few	TRBJ2-7	-	CASSQDRWYEQYF	TGCGCCAGCAGCCAAGATCGATGGTACGAGCAGTACTTC
TRBV11-1	large	TRBJ2-7	-	CASSLVFGEQYF	TGTGCCAGCAGCTTAGTTTTCGGCGAGCAGTACTTC
TRBV7-9	-	TRBJ2-5	TRBD2	CASSPRLAGTQYF	TGTGCCAGCAGCCCTCGACTAGCAGGGACCCAGTACTTC
TRBV12-5	few	TRBJ1-3	-	CASGSIQTSSSGNTIYF	TGTGCTAGTGGTTCCATTCAGACATCTAGCTCTGGAAACACCATATATTTT
TRBV10-1	-	TRBJ1-6	-	CASAKTRGRLNSPLHF	TGCGCCAGCGCCAAAACCCGGGGACGGCTTAATTCACCCCTCCACTTT
TRBV4-3	-	TRBJ1-6	-	CASSGSLGSYNSPLHF	TGCGCCAGCTCGGGGTCCCTCGGCTCCTATAATTCACCCCTCCACTTT
TRBV6-5	-	TRBJ1-1	-	CASSPGQRWEAEAFF	TGTGCCAGCAGCCCCGGACAGCGCTGGGAGGCTGAAGCTTTCTTT
TRBV5-1	-	TRBJ1-6	-	CAFSTPDTFYSYNSPLHF	TGCGCCTTCAGTACCCCGGACACCTTTTACTCCTATAATTCACCCCTCCACTTT
TRBV14	-	TRBJ2-7	-	CASSQDLRPGGVYEQYF	TGTGCCAGCAGCCAAGATCTACGCCCGGGCGGGGTATACGAGCAGTACTTC
TRBV28	-	TRBJ1-4	TRBD1	CASNGVRTGEEKLFF	TGTGCCAGCAACGGAGTCCGGACAGGGGAAGAAAAACTGTTTTTT
TRBV5-4	-	TRBJ2-3	-	CASSQVWAAPPDTQYF	TGTGCCAGCAGCCAAGTGTGGGCCGCCCCTCCAGATACGCAGTATTTT
TRBV6-1	few	TRBJ2-1	-	CASSEQGGSSYNEQFF	TGTGCCAGCAGTGAACAGGGGGGAAGCTCCTACAATGAGCAGTTCTTC
TRBV28	once	TRBJ1-5	-	CASSLSGGRPQHF	TGTGCCAGCAGTCTGTCCGGAGGCAGGCCCCAGCATTTT
TRBV7-9	once	TRBJ2-5	-	CASSSTRENQETQYF	TGTGCCAGCAGCTCTACCCGGGAAAACCAAGAGACCCAGTACTTC
TRBV4-2	-	TRBJ2-3	-	CASSQKGGAGDTQYF	TGTGCCAGCAGCCAGAAAGGGGGGGCGGGTGATACGCAGTATTTT
TRBV7-9	-	TRBJ2-5	TRBD2	CASSRTSGGQETQYF	TGTGCCAGCAGCCGGACTAGCGGGGGTCAAGAGACCCAGTACTTC
TRBV21-1	few	TRBJ2-7	-	CASSRDSSYEQYF	TGTGCCAGCAGCAGGGACAGCTCCTACGAGCAGTACTTC
TRBV28	large	TRBJ2-7	TRBD2	CAGTSGPSGEQYF	TGTGCCGGGACTAGCGGTCCCTCGGGGGAGCAGTACTTC
TRBV29-1	large	TRBJ2-7	-	CSVELAHINSYEQYF	TGCAGCGTTGAGCTAGCGCATATTAACTCCTACGAGCAGTACTTC
TRBV7-6	large	TRBJ2-5	-	CASSLVRTQYF	TGTGCCAGCAGCTTAGTGAGGACCCAGTACTTC
TRBV6-6	-	TRBJ2-2	-	CASSFDGTGELFF	TGTGCCAGCAGTTTCGACGGCACCGGGGAGCTGTTTTTT
TRBV12-5	once	TRBJ2-2	-	CASGPKGQANTGELFF	TGTGCTAGTGGACCTAAGGGGCAGGCTAACACCGGGGAGCTGTTTTTT
TRBV15	-	TRBJ1-2	TRBD1	CATSRGGQGVNYGYTF	TGTGCCACCAGCAGAGGGGGACAGGGGGTAAACTATGGCTACACCTTC
TRBV28	once	TRBJ2-7	-	CASGNGVSYEQYF	TGTGCCAGTGGGAACGGGGTCTCCTACGAGCAGTACTTC
TRBV5-4	few	TRBJ1-2	TRBD1	CASSPGQGGYGYTF	TGTGCCAGCAGCCCAGGACAGGGAGGCTATGGCTACACCTTC
TRBV7-8	-	TRBJ2-5	TRBD1	CASSSSQGQEYRETQYF	TGTGCCAGCAGCTCCTCTCAGGGACAGGAATACCGAGAGACCCAGTACTTC
TRBV4-3	-	TRBJ2-7	-	CASSQDRDYEQYF	TGCGCCAGCAGCCAAGATCGCGACTACGAGCAGTACTTC
TRBV4-1	-	TRBJ1-1	-	CASSYIDGNTEAFF	TGCGCCAGCAGCTACATCGACGGGAACACTGAAGCTTTCTTT
TRBV23-1	-	TRBJ2-1	TRBD2	CASSHRLAGETYNEQFF	TGCGCCAGCAGTCACAGACTAGCGGGGGAAACCTACAATGAGCAGTTCTTC
TRBV6-8	-	TRBJ1-3	-	CASSKTDSGNTIYF	TGTGCCAGCAGCAAGACGGATTCTGGAAACACCATATATTTT
TRBV27	few	TRBJ2-3	-	CASDVAGGTDTQYF	TGTGCCAGCGACGTAGCAGGGGGCACAGATACGCAGTATTTT